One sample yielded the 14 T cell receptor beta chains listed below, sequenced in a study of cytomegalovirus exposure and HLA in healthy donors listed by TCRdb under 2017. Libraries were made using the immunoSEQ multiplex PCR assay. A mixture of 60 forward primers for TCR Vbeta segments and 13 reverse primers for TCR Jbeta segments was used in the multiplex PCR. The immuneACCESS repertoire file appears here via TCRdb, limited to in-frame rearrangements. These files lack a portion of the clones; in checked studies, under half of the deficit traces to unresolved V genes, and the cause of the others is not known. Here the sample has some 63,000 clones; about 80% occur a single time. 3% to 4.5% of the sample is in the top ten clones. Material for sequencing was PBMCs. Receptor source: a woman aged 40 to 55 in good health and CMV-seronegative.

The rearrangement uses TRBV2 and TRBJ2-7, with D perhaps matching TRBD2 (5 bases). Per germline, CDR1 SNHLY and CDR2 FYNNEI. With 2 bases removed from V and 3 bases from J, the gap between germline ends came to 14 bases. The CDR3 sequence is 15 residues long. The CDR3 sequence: CASSEMRGRSYEQYF. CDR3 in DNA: TGTGCCAGCAGTGAAATGCGTGGGAGAAGCTACGAGCAGTACTTC.

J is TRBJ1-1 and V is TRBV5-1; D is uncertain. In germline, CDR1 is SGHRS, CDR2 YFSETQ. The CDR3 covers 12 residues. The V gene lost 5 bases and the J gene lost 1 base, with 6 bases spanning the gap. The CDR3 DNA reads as TGCGCCAGCAGTCCGGGGAACACTGAAGCTTTCTTT. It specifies CASSPGNTEAFF.

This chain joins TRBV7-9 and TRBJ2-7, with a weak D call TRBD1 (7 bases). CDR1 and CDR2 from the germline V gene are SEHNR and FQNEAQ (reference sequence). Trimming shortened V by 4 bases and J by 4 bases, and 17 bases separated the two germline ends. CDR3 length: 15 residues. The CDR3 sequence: CASSSGDSHLYEQYF. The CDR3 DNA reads TGTGCCAGCAGCTCGGGGGACAGTCATCTTTACGAGCAGTACTTC.

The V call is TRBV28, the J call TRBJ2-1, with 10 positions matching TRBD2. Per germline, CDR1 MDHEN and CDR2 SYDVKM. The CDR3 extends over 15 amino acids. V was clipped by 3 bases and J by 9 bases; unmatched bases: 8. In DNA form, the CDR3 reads TGTGCCAGCAGTTTCTGGACTAGCGGACGGAGTGAGCAGTTCTTC. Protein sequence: CASSFWTSGRSEQFF.

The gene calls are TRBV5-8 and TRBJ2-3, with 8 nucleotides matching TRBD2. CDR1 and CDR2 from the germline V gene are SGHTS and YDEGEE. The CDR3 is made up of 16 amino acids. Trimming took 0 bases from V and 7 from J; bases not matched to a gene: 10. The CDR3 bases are TGTGCCAGCAGCTTGGAGATCCAGCGGGGGAGGTATACGCAGTATTTT. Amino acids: CASSLEIQRGRYTQYF.

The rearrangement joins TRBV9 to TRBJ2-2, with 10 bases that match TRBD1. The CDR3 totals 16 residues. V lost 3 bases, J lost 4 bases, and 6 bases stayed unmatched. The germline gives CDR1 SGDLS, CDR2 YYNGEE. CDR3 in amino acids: CASSASGQGTTGELFF. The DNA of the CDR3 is TGTGCCAGCAGCGCATCGGGACAGGGGACCACCGGGGAGCTGTTTTTT.

In DNA, the CDR3 is TGTGCCAGCACCTTTCCCGGGAACACCGGGGAGCTGTTTTTT. Translated, it gives CASTFPGNTGELFF. The chain carries TRBV27 and TRBJ2-2, with unresolved D. Per germline, CDR1 MNHEY and CDR2 SMNVEV (reference sequence). V dropped 7 bases and J dropped 1 base, with 10 bases sitting between them. The CDR3 is 14 amino acids.

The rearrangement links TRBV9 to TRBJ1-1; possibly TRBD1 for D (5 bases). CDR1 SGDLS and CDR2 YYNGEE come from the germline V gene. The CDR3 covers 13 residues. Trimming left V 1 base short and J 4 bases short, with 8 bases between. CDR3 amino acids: CASSVSGFTEAFF. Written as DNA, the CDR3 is TGTGCCAGCAGCGTATCAGGGTTCACTGAAGCTTTCTTT.

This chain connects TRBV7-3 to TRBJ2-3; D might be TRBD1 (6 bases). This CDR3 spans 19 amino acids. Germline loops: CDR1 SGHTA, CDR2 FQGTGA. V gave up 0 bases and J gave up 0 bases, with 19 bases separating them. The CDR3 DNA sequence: TGTGCCAGCAGCTTAACGTTTCCCGGGACAACGGGGAGCACAGATACGCAGTATTTT. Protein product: CASSLTFPGTTGSTDTQYF.

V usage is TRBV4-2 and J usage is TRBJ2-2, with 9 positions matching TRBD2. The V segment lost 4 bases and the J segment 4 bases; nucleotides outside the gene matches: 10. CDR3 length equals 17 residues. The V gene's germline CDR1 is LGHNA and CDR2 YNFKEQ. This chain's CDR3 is CASSPKGAGGSTGELFF. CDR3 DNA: TGTGCCAGCAGCCCCAAAGGGGCGGGAGGGAGCACCGGGGAGCTGTTTTTT.

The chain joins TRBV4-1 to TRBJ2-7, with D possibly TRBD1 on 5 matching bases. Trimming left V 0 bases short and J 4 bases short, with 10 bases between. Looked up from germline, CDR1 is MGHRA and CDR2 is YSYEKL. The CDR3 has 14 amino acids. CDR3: CASSQDRVTYEQYF. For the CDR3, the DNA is TGCGCCAGCAGCCAAGACAGGGTTACGTACGAGCAGTACTTC.

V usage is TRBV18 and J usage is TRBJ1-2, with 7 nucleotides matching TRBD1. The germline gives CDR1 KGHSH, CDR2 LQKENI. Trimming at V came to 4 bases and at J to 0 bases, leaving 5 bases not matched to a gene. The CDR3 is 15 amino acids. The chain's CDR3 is CASSLQGDANYGYTF. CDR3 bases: TGTGCCAGCTCACTCCAGGGGGATGCTAACTATGGCTACACCTTC.

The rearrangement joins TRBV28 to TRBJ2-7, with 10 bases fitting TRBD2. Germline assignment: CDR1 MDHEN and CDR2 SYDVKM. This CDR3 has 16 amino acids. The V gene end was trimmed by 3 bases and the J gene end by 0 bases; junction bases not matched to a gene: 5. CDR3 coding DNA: TGTGCCAGCAGTTTTGGACTAGCGGAAAGCTCCTACGAGCAGTACTTC. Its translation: CASSFGLAESSYEQYF.

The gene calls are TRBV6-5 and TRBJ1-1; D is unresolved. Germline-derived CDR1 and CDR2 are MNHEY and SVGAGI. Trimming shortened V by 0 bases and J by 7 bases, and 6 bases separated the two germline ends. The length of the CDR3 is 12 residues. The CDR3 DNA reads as TGTGCCAGCAGTTACTCGGGGAGTGAAGCTTTCTTT. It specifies CASSYSGSEAFF.